This T cell receptor (beta chain) was retrieved from a study of control samples from healthy donors and cancer patients. The germline V gene encodes CDR1 SNHLY and CDR2 FYNNEI. Trimming took 8 bases from V and 4 from J; bases not matched to a gene: 19. This CDR3 is built from 18 residues. Assay used: immunoSEQ multiplex PCR; TCRdb lists only in-frame clones, some missing. The table shows 150,000 or so clones, with 93% occurring only once. The genes are TRBV2 and TRBJ2-7, with 11 bases lining up with TRBD2. The clonotype originates from a man between 45 and 60 years old in good health. The sample comprised blood. CDR3 DNA sequence: TGTGCCAGCGGGGCGCAGGGGGCCCTAGCGGGAGGACTATACGAGCAGTACTTC. It encodes CASGAQGALAGGLYEQYF.